This TCR beta chain is from a study of T-cell memory formation after mild COVID-19 (dated by TCRdb to the early 2020s). For context, the study as a whole: Most TCR sequence clusters were specific to one of the two donors. In a couple of donors, T-cell clones that expanded and contracted after mild COVID-19 were followed by sequencing TCRalpha and TCRbeta repertoires longitudinally. The cohort was made up of two young adult volunteers, one female and one male, who were previously healthy.

PBMCs were isolated by Ficoll-Paque density gradient centrifugation. The research as a whole found: Only a couple of mild cases were covered in the study, and larger cohorts including severe cases with pre-infection samples were considered necessary. Contracting CD4+ clones were located mainly in the CM and EM memory subsets, whereas CD8+ clones were found to be enriched in EMRA. Balanced CD4/CD8 phenotypes were observed for clones contracting from day 15 to 85, whereas a bias towards CD4+ was observed for a second wave of clones expanding from day 15 to 37. Some responding clones were detected in pre-infection memory, suggesting pre-existing cross-reactive memory T cells joined the SARS-CoV-2 response. The second-wave clones that peaked on day 37 were not confirmed to be SARS-CoV-2 specific.

This clonotype was observed a handful of times. What this receptor recognizes is not known. No much larger clonotype is one base removed from it; base qualities were not supplied. Reading from cysteine to phenylalanine, the CDR3 counts 16 amino acids. Only the CDR3 DNA is retained, 48 bases long and in frame from the first base. V is shortened by 9 bases, J by 2 bases, and the region joining them spans 18 bases. CDR1 KGHDR and CDR2 SFDVKD are derived from the germline V gene. TCRdb records Illumina NovaSeq 6000 as the sequencer. TCRalpha and TCRbeta cDNA libraries were constructed by 5'RACE with constant-segment primers, with sample barcodes and unique molecular identifiers being introduced. RNA was extracted from every sample with Trizol reagent. The libraries were amplified in two PCR steps, and the second step added a second sample barcode and Illumina TruSeq adapters. Libraries were sequenced on an Illumina NovaSeq with 2 x 150 bp paired-end reads. Regarding the original processing steps: Reads were demultiplexed and collapsed into UMI-guided consensus sequences with migec v1.2.7. With mixcr v2.1.11, UMI consensuses were aligned to TRA and TRB V and J templates and assembled into clonotypes. A clonotype was counted as expanded or contracted only when both edgeR and NoisET called the clonotype significant, with the noise models trained on biological replicates. For edgeR calls, the thresholds were a false discovery rate-adjusted p below 0.01 and a log2 fold-change of 1. As an exploratory analysis of dynamics, max-normalized trajectories of the 1000 most abundant clonotypes were examined with PCA combined with hierarchical clustering. Separately sequenced CD4+ and CD8+ repertoires were used to assign the CD4 or CD8 phenotype of responding clones. TCRdb itself trimmed the public reads at Q25 with fastp, ran MiXCR and retained productive beta chains. Each CDR3 protein gets just one entry, which takes the most common genes and DNA from the rows behind it. In this record, the V and J calls reflect TCRdb's handling and not the investigators' own analysis. In this sample the table shows approximately 410,000 distinct CDR3 sequences, under 25% of which occur a single time. The top ten hold less than 15% of the sample.

The specimen sequenced was PBMCs or a T cell subset sorted from them (not recorded which). Recombination linked TRBV24-1 to TRBJ2-2; the D region possibly corresponds to TRBD2 (7 bases align). This TCR was sampled from an adult woman who had mild COVID-19 (a few samples of this study predate the infection). The sample titles of this study are shuffled in the database, so cell type and time point are left out; the donor was told from shared clones. In nucleotide form, the sequence is TGTGCCACCTCACCCGGGGGGCAGGTCAACACCGGGGAGCTGTTTTTT. It specifies CATSPGGQVNTGELFF.